The TCR beta chain under discussion was sequenced for a study of early T cells in non-severe SARS-CoV-2 infection. Study summary: The input, bulk RNA from unsorted whole blood, was sequenced, and chains were unpaired.

As concerns this clonotype: Antigen specificity is unknown.

The CDR3 has 15 amino acids. Germline assignment: CDR1 SGDLS and CDR2 YYNGEE. V lost 2 bases to trimming and J lost 8 bases; unmatched junction nucleotides: 10. Findings and caveats of the study: VDJdb matching favored anti-spike CD8 responses, missing private and CD4 specificities.

Separate cDNA molecules each had unique molecular identifiers attached to them. TCRdb used MiXCR to reprocess the 5' RACE reads, holding one entry per CDR3 protein. This sample has some 80,000 distinct CDR3 sequences; more than 10% occur once, and the top ten carry roughly 15%. The material sequenced was whole blood, taken at baseline. This sequence was found in an adult who was a healthcare worker with PCR-confirmed SARS-CoV-2 infection or an uninfected control (not recorded which). The donor label of this sample is uncertain. This chain connects TRBV9 to TRBJ2-1; 7 nucleotides match TRBD2. The CDR3: CASSVWGGSPDEQFF. CDR3 nucleotides: TGTGCCAGCAGCGTCTGGGGCGGGAGTCCGGATGAGCAGTTCTTC.